This T cell receptor beta chain was captured by sequencing in a study of lymphopenia after photon versus proton radiotherapy. Sequencing used immunoSEQ multiplex PCR; TCRdb keeps in-frame clones, though not all of them. The top ten clones hold approximately 10% of a sample with just over 40,000 clones, about 82% of them seen once. The CDR3 is 15 residues long. CDR1 is SGHTA and CDR2 is FQGNSA in the germline V gene. V gave up 5 bases and J gave up 0 bases; unmatched junction bases: 3. The sample holds one count of this clone. This clonotype was sampled from a woman aged 70 to 79 with pancreatic cancer. Some clones in this sample may be carry-over from other donors' samples. V gene TRBV7-2 combines with J gene TRBJ2-3; 9 bases are shared with TRBD1. The material was peripheral blood, obtained from a patient treated with proton-based radiotherapy. CDR3: CASSRTGGSTDTQYF. In DNA, the CDR3 is TGTGCCAGCAGCCGTACAGGGGGCAGCACAGATACGCAGTATTTT.